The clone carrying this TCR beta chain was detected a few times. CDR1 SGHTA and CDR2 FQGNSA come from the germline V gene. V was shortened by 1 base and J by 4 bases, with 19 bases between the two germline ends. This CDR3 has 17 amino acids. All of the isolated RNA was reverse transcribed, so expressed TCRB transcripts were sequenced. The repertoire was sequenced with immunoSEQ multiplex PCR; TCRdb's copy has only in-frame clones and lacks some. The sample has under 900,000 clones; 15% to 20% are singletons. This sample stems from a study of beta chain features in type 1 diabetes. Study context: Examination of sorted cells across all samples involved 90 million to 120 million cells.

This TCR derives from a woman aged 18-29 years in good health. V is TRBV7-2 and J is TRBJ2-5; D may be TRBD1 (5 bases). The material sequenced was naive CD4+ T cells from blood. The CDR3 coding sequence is TGTGCCAGCAGCTTAGTCTTCTCGTGGGGCGCTGGAGAGACCCAGTACTTC. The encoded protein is CASSLVFSWGAGETQYF.